These 11 T cell receptor beta chains share one sample of origin, sequenced in a study of PD-L1 blockade in urothelial cancer (dated by TCRdb to 2015 to 2018). Preparation of the library involved the immunoSEQ multiplex PCR assay. TCRdb obtained this table from immuneACCESS and retained in-frame rearrangements with V and J assigned. These tables miss some clones; where compared with another copy, unresolved V genes account for less than half of the shortfall, and the remainder is unexplained. This sample has 50,000 to 65,000 clones in its table, and about 87% of those were observed once. The ten top clones hold about 6% of the sample. Sequences were derived from PBMCs, sampled around atezolizumab (anti-PD-L1) treatment. Receptors were obtained from a man aged 40-50 years with urothelial cancer.

This sequence joins TRBV27 and TRBJ2-7, with 8 nucleotides matching TRBD2. Unmatched junction bases numbered 18, after V lost 6 bases and J lost 5 bases. In germline, CDR1 is MNHEY, CDR2 SMNVEV (reference sequence). The CDR3 spans 17 residues. The CDR3 nucleotides read TGTGCCAGCAGACATACCTCCGGGACTAGTCGGAGAGACGAGCAGTACTTC. It translates to CASRHTSGTSRRDEQYF.

This chain connects TRBV23-1 to TRBJ1-1; D unresolved. TRBV23-1 is an ORF for which the function is uncertain. With 3 bases removed from V and 5 bases from J, the gap between germline ends came to 10 bases. The CDR3 is 13 residues long. The chain's CDR3 is CASSQRGPTEAFF. In DNA form, the CDR3 reads TGCGCCAGCAGTCAGAGAGGGCCGACTGAAGCTTTCTTT.

The chain is built from TRBV7-6 and TRBJ2-2, with 8 bases fitting TRBD1. The CDR3 loop spans 14 amino acids. J lost 6 bases, V lost 1 base, and 1 base had no gene match. CDR1 SGHVS and CDR2 FNYEAQ come from the germline V gene. The CDR3 DNA sequence: TGTGCCAGCAGCTTAGTACAGGGGGCCGGGGAGCTGTTTTTT. Amino acids: CASSLVQGAGELFF.

This chain uses TRBV7-6 with TRBJ2-1; TRBD2 aligns across 9 bases. Germline CDR1 SGHVS, CDR2 FNYEAQ. The V gene end was trimmed by 5 bases and the J gene end by 9 bases; junction bases not matched to a gene: 11. The CDR3 loop spans 15 amino acids. CDR3 nucleotides: TGTGCCAGCAGCCAGGGGGGACTAGCTCTGGGTGAGCAGTTCTTC. It translates to CASSQGGLALGEQFF.

This rearrangement joins TRBV28 to TRBJ1-2, with D possibly TRBD1 on 6 matching bases. Germline loops: CDR1 MDHEN, CDR2 SYDVKM. V lost 1 base and J 2 bases, leaving 8 bases between the germline ends. The CDR3 sequence is 14 residues long. In nucleotides, the CDR3 is TGTGCCAGCAGTTTATTAACAGGGAACTATGGCTACACCTTC. It codes for CASSLLTGNYGYTF.

The chain is built from TRBV28 and TRBJ1-2; 7 bases are a match to TRBD1. In germline, CDR1 is MDHEN, CDR2 SYDVKM. The CDR3 is made up of 12 amino acids. Germline trimming cut 5 bases from V and 5 bases from J; bases unmatched to any gene: 2. CDR3 protein: CASSGQVYGYTF. In DNA form, the CDR3 reads TGTGCCAGCAGTGGACAGGTTTATGGCTACACCTTC.

The chain combines TRBV9 with TRBJ1-2, with D unresolved. Germline assignment: CDR1 SGDLS and CDR2 YYNGEE. The CDR3 is 15 residues long. The V end was cut by 0 bases, the J end by 2 bases, with 11 bases between. The CDR3 spells CASSVAPETNYGYTF. CDR3 nucleotide sequence: TGTGCCAGCAGCGTAGCTCCAGAGACAAACTATGGCTACACCTTC. The full variable domain, completed using reference TRBV9 and TRBJ1-2, is DSGVTQTPKHLITATGQRVTLRCSPRSGDLSVYWYQQSLDQGLQFLIQYYNGEERAKGNILERFSAQQFPDLHSELNLSSLELGDSALYFCASSVAPETNYGYTFGSGTRLTVV.

The V gene is TRBV4-1, the J gene TRBJ1-2; D uncertain. V was clipped by 0 bases and J by 4 bases, with 12 bases between them. This CDR3 is 15 amino acids long. The germline CDR1 and CDR2 sequences are MGHRA and YSYEKL. CDR3 residues: CASSQERNSPYGYTF. In DNA, the CDR3 is TGCGCCAGCAGCCAAGAACGGAACAGCCCCTATGGCTACACCTTC.

The V call is TRBV5-1, the J call TRBJ2-7; 11 bases line up with TRBD2. Germline assignment: CDR1 SGHRS and CDR2 YFSETQ. This CDR3 spans 18 amino acids. The V segment lost 4 bases and the J segment 3 bases; nucleotides outside the gene matches: 15. CDR3 coding DNA: TGCGCCAGCAGCGCTGGATGGGGACTAGCGGAGAAAAACTACGAGCAGTACTTC. Translating it yields CASSAGWGLAEKNYEQYF.

The chain joins TRBV19 to TRBJ1-2; 7 nucleotides agree with TRBD1. With 6 bases clipped from V and 8 bases from J, the junction kept 9 bases outside the gene matches. This CDR3 has 13 residues. Germline-derived CDR1 and CDR2 are LNHDA and SQIVND (reference sequence). For the CDR3, the DNA is TGTGCCAGTAGCCGGGACAGTCGAGGCGGCTACACCTTC. Its protein product is CASSRDSRGGYTF.

The V and J genes are TRBV29-1 and TRBJ2-7; possible D gene TRBD1, 5 bases. Trimming shortened V by 4 bases and J by 3 bases, and 7 bases separated the two germline ends. CDR1 and CDR2 (germline): SQVTM, ANQGSEA. The length of the CDR3 is 11 residues. This CDR3 is CSVAQGYEQYF. CDR3 in DNA: TGCAGCGTTGCTCAGGGCTACGAGCAGTACTTC.